Following are 25 T cell receptor beta chains from one sample sequenced in a study of human T cells and chemical hapten exposure (dated by TCRdb to the early 2020s). The library was produced with RACE. TCRdb lists the instrument as NextSeq 500. TCRdb trimmed public reads at Q25 via fastp, called clones via MiXCR and kept in-frame beta chains. Each CDR3 protein appears once, grouped with its most common genes and DNA. Across this sample there are about 54,000 distinct CDR3 sequences, with about 9.9% seen only once. The top ten clonotypes cover about 1.7% of the sample. Per the publication, the time point label means: patch test 2, 6 weeks after DPC sensitization. The sample's treatment or condition label is to be understood as: therapeutic diphenylcyclopropenone sensitization with weekly scalp DPC. The sample consisted of whole blood, taken in connection with sensitization to the hapten diphenylcyclopropenone (DPC). The receptors originated from a woman in her fifties or sixties with alopecia areata. Some clones in this sample may be carry-over from other donors' samples.

This rearrangement joins TRBV7-2 to TRBJ1-4, with D perhaps TRBD1 (5 bases). The V gene lost 1 base and the J gene lost 10 bases, with 13 bases spanning the gap. The germline V gene has CDR1 SGHTA and CDR2 FQGNSA. The CDR3 sequence is 14 residues long. The CDR3 nucleotides read TGTGCCAGCAGCTTAGTTAAGGGGCAGGCAAAACTGTTTTTT. Amino acid sequence: CASSLVKGQAKLFF.

The gene calls are TRBV4-1 and TRBJ2-7; D is possibly TRBD1 or TRBD2 (5 bases each). Germline CDR1 and CDR2: MGHRA and YSYEKL. Between the trimmed V and J ends, which lost 2 bases and 4 bases, there was a span of 18 bases. The CDR3 covers 16 residues. CDR3 nucleotide sequence: TGCGCCAGCAGCCAACCCCTTGCTGGGACCAAATACGAGCAGTACTTC. It translates to CASSQPLAGTKYEQYF.

The J gene is TRBJ2-1, the V gene TRBV5-1; TRBD1 is a possible D gene (6 bases). V lost 3 bases to trimming and J lost 4 bases, with 14 bases between them. The CDR3 is 15 residues long. Germline V gene sequence: CDR1 SGHRS, CDR2 YFSETQ. CDR3 DNA: TGCGCCAGCAGCTCCTCAGGGGAACGGTACAATGAGCAGTTCTTC. Protein sequence: CASSSSGERYNEQFF.

This clonotype was seen at least ten times. This chain links TRBV10-2 with TRBJ1-5; D unresolved. This CDR3 has 14 residues. CDR1 and CDR2 (germline): WSHSY, SAAADI. The V gene lost 6 bases and the J gene lost 3 bases, with 12 bases spanning the gap. CDR3 bases: TGCGCCAGCAGGACTGACGGGATCAATCAGCCCCAGCATTTT. It codes for CASRTDGINQPQHF.

This clonotype has more than one count but fewer than ten. The chain joins TRBV6-6 to TRBJ1-1; D remains ambiguous. This CDR3 is 13 amino acids long. V was pared by 5 bases and J by 7 bases, with 14 bases between. Germline V gene sequence: CDR1 MNHNY, CDR2 SVGAGI (reference sequence). CDR3 nucleotide sequence: TGTGCCAGCAGTCCCACCGGAGTTGTTGAAGCTTTCTTT. It yields the protein CASSPTGVVEAFF.

In this sample, this clonotype turned up a few times. The J gene is TRBJ2-1, the V gene TRBV13; no clear D. Germline CDR1 PRHDT, CDR2 FYEKMQ (reference sequence). Between the trimmed V and J ends, which lost 0 bases and 6 bases, there was a span of 6 bases. This CDR3 contains 13 residues. The DNA of the CDR3 is TGTGCCAGCAGCTTAGGGGCCCCCAATGAGCAGTTCTTC. It is translated as CASSLGAPNEQFF.

V is TRBV29-1 and J is TRBJ2-3; TRBD2 is a possible D gene (5 bases). The CDR3 loop spans 14 amino acids. Trimming took off 4 bases at V and 5 bases at J, with 16 bases between the two ends. Germline CDR1 SQVTM, CDR2 ANQGSEA. The CDR3 DNA is TGCAGCGTTGCCGGGTGGTCAGCGGAAGATACGCAGTATTTT. Amino acids: CSVAGWSAEDTQYF.

This clonotype was picked up many times. The J gene is TRBJ2-7, the V gene TRBV5-1; D is unresolved. V dropped 0 bases and J dropped 5 bases, with 18 bases sitting between them. The CDR3 is 16 residues long. Germline CDR1 and CDR2: SGHRS and YFSETQ. The CDR3 nucleotides read TGCGCCAGCAGCTTGGAATGGCCACCAACACCGGACGAGCAGTACTTC. Its protein is CASSLEWPPTPDEQYF.

This rearrangement joins TRBV4-3 to TRBJ2-1, with 8 positions matching TRBD2. CDR3 length: 16 residues. V dropped 4 bases and J dropped 3; count of bases not matched to a gene: 8. From germline, CDR1 is LGHNA and CDR2 YSLEER. The CDR3 is CASSPRTLADYNEQFF. CDR3 sequence (DNA): TGCGCCAGCAGCCCGAGGACACTAGCGGACTACAATGAGCAGTTCTTC.

This clonotype was counted once. The chain has TRBV25-1 and TRBJ2-3, with 7 bases matching TRBD2. The junction had 6 bases not matched to a gene; V was cut back by 1 base and J by 2 bases. Germline V lookup: CDR1 MGHDK, CDR2 SYGVNS. This CDR3 comprises 16 residues. The CDR3 protein is CASSELGSGYTDTQYF. In nucleotides, the CDR3 is TGTGCCAGCAGTGAATTAGGTAGCGGGTACACAGATACGCAGTATTTT.

The chain employs TRBV20-1 and TRBJ1-4; TRBD1 might be the D (6 bases). Trimming took off 4 bases at V and 4 bases at J, with 13 bases between the two ends. The CDR3 is made up of 14 amino acids. Germline lookup yields CDR1 DFQATT and CDR2 SNEGSKA (reference sequence). Here the CDR3 reads CSAIRTDSNEKLFF. The CDR3 DNA reads as TGCAGTGCTATAAGGACAGACAGTAATGAAAAACTGTTTTTT.

This clonotype has a count of ten or more. The V gene is TRBV3-1, the J gene TRBJ2-1; 9 bases agree with TRBD2. Germline V gene data show CDR1 as LGHDT and CDR2 as YNNKEL (reference sequence). This CDR3 region has 17 residues. V trimming: 4 bases; J trimming: 1 base; junction bases outside the gene matches: 8. CDR3 amino acids: CASSLTGTSKSYNEQFF. The CDR3 DNA is TGTGCCAGCAGCCTAACCGGGACTAGCAAATCCTACAATGAGCAGTTCTTC.

This clonotype was detected many times. The chain joins TRBV12-3 or TRBV12-4 to TRBJ1-2; no reliable D call. The CDR3 length is 12 residues. With 6 bases removed from V and 5 bases from J, the gap between germline ends came to 10 bases. CDR3 DNA sequence: TGTGCCAGCAGCCCCAGCTGGTATGGCTACACCTTC. Its protein is CASSPSWYGYTF.

There are a few counts of this clonotype. This rearrangement joins TRBV28 to TRBJ2-1, with D perhaps assigned TRBD1 or TRBD2 (5 bases each). Germline loops: CDR1 MDHEN, CDR2 SYDVKM. The CDR3 consists of 14 residues. Trimming cost V 2 bases and J 5 bases, with 10 bases left between them. CDR3 residues: CASSLQGPDNEQFF. CDR3 nucleotide sequence: TGTGCCAGCAGTTTACAGGGACCGGACAATGAGCAGTTCTTC.

Only a few counts were recorded for this clonotype. The rearrangement links TRBV2 to TRBJ2-3; maybe TRBD2 (5 bases). Germline CDR1 reads SNHLY; CDR2 reads FYNNEI. There are 15 residues in the CDR3. V dropped 5 bases and J dropped 2 bases, with 14 bases sitting between them. The CDR3 is CASSLAFLLTDTQYF. Here the CDR3 DNA reads TGTGCCAGCAGTTTAGCGTTTCTACTCACAGATACGCAGTATTTT.

Many counts were recorded for this clonotype. The chain recombines TRBV24-1 with TRBJ1-1; D is ambiguous. Trimming took 9 bases from V and 1 from J, leaving 11 bases between them. CDR3 length: 13 residues. CDR1 and CDR2 from the germline V gene are KGHDR and SFDVKD. The CDR3 bases are TGTGCCACCCGGCCTAGCTCGAACACTGAAGCTTTCTTT. Protein sequence: CATRPSSNTEAFF.

The V call is TRBV18, the J call TRBJ1-4; D not certain. The CDR3 sequence is 14 residues long. Germline V CDR1 and CDR2: KGHSH, LQKENI. V was clipped by 3 bases and J by 0 bases, with 5 bases between them. For the CDR3, the DNA is TGTGCCAGCTCACCGGCCGCAACTAATGAAAAACTGTTTTTT. Translating it yields CASSPAATNEKLFF.

As to this clonotype: This may be a read error: a much more frequent sequence differs by one nucleotide. The chain couples TRBV5-4 to TRBJ1-1; the match to TRBD1 covers 8 bases. The CDR3 extends over 15 amino acids. Germline values: CDR1 SGHNT, CDR2 YYREEE (reference sequence). The CDR3 region is CAGSFQGAADTEAFF. The CDR3 bases are TGTGCCGGCAGCTTCCAGGGGGCGGCGGACACTGAAGCTTTCTTT.

The sample holds many counts of this clonotype. One end of the junction does not line up with germline, which may come from a read error. The chain employs TRBV7-6 and TRBJ2-1; 8 nucleotides align to TRBD1. The CDR3 contains 13 residues. The germline CDR1 and CDR2 sequences are SGHVS and FNYEAQ. The CDR3 bases are TGTGCCAGCAGCTCCGGACAGGGCCTAGATTGGGTCTTC. Its translation: CASSSGQGLDWVF.

This CDR3 is CSVEVSGGDTQYF. CDR3 coding DNA: TGCAGCGTTGAAGTTTCGGGTGGAGATACGCAGTATTTT. This chain uses TRBV29-1 with TRBJ2-3; no firm D call. From germline, CDR1 is SQVTM and CDR2 ANQGSEA. The V end was cut by 1 base, the J end by 5 bases, with 10 bases between. This CDR3 is built from 13 residues.

At least ten counts were recorded for this clonotype. The rearrangement joins TRBV6-6 to TRBJ1-2; 7 nucleotides align to TRBD1. With V trimmed by 6 bases and J by 5 bases, 6 bases remained unmatched. The length of the CDR3 is 13 residues. Germline CDR1 MNHNY, CDR2 SVGAGI (reference sequence). DNA of the CDR3: TGTGCCAGCAGCGGACAGGCAGGATATGGCTACACCTTC. It codes for CASSGQAGYGYTF.

This clonotype was seen a few times. The V gene is TRBV6-5, the J gene TRBJ1-1; a possible D gene is TRBD1 (5 bases). Between the trimmed V and J ends, which lost 8 bases and 3 bases, there was a span of 13 bases. CDR3 size: 13 residues. Germline V lookup: CDR1 MNHEY, CDR2 SVGAGI. The DNA for the CDR3 is TGTGCCAGCTGGCCGGGGGTGTACACTGAAGCTTTCTTT. As protein: CASWPGVYTEAFF.

This clonotype occurred a few times. This chain joins TRBV5-1 and TRBJ2-5; the match to TRBD1 covers 8 bases. Germline V gene lookup returns CDR1 SGHRS and CDR2 YFSETQ. This CDR3 is 15 amino acids long. The trim removed 4 bases at V and 5 bases at J, leaving 10 bases unmatched. This chain's CDR3 is CASSRQGRREETQYF. CDR3 nucleotide sequence: TGCGCCAGCAGCCGACAGGGGAGGAGGGAGGAGACCCAGTACTTC.

This clonotype was counted between two and nine times. CDR3 sequence reads: CSVEWGRTYNEQFF. The CDR3 nucleotides read TGCAGCGTTGAGTGGGGACGAACCTACAATGAGCAGTTCTTC. The chain has TRBV29-1 and TRBJ2-1; D might be TRBD1 or TRBD2, each matching 5 bases. The CDR3 is 14 amino acids. Trimming shortened V by 3 bases and J by 2 bases, and 11 bases separated the two germline ends. CDR1 and CDR2 (germline): SQVTM, ANQGSEA.

This clonotype was counted at least ten times. J is TRBJ1-1 and V is TRBV7-9, with TRBD1 matching over 11 bases. Germline CDR1 reads SEHNR; CDR2 reads FQNEAQ (reference sequence). With V trimmed by 3 bases and J by 5 bases, 5 bases remained unmatched. The CDR3 covers 15 residues. The CDR3 region is CASSFPGTGGTEAFF. CDR3 nucleotides: TGTGCCAGCAGCTTCCCGGGGACAGGGGGGACTGAAGCTTTCTTT. The full variable domain, with the rest looked up from reference TRBV7-9 and TRBJ1-1, is DTGVSQNPRHKITKRGQNVTFRCDPISEHNRLYWYRQTLGQGPEFLTYFQNEAQLEKSRLLSDRFSAERPKGSFSTLEIQRTEQGDSAMYLCASSFPGTGGTEAFFGQGTRLTVV.